A selection of T cell receptor beta chains follows, all from one sample in a study of shared clonotypes between healthy human individuals. Some clones are missing from TCRdb's copy, which holds only in-frame ones; the method was immunoSEQ multiplex PCR. The profile covers 700,000 to 950,000 clones, with about 96% appearing a single time and about 0.22% taken by the ten largest. Sequencing was performed on naive CD8+ T cells sorted from blood. The receptors shown here come from a man between 25 and 39 years old in good health. The CDR3 runs from the conserved cysteine through the conserved F or W. The order of the fields is J gene, clone size, D gene, V gene, CDR3 protein, CDR3 DNA. The D gene is left open where the match is weak. The listing skips clone size in some rows; elsewhere it reads once, few, many or a size class.

TRBJ2-2	.	.	TRBV5-6	CASSLASGATGELFF	TGTGCCAGCAGCTTGGCGTCAGGGGCAACCGGGGAGCTGTTTTTT
TRBJ1-1	once	.	TRBV28	CASTYRGDMNTEAFF	TGTGCCAGCACCTATAGGGGGGACATGAACACTGAAGCTTTCTTT
TRBJ1-2	once	.	TRBV29-1	CSVVGNDYGYTF	TGCAGCGTTGTGGGGAATGACTATGGCTACACCTTC
TRBJ1-2	.	TRBD1	TRBV6-5	CASSITTGGAEGYTF	TGTGCCAGCAGTATCACGACAGGGGGCGCAGAGGGCTACACCTTC
TRBJ2-6	.	.	TRBV13	CASSSTDVLTF	TGTGCCAGCAGCTCCACCGACGTCCTGACTTTC
TRBJ2-5	.	TRBD1	TRBV7-9	CASSPRGGYQETQYF	TGTGCCAGCAGCCCTAGAGGGGGCTACCAAGAGACCCAGTACTTC
TRBJ2-7	.	.	TRBV28	CASSSSKGLPGEQYF	TGTGCCAGCAGTAGCTCGAAGGGCCTCCCTGGGGAGCAGTACTTC
TRBJ1-5	.	.	TRBV7-9	CASSFPGAHQPQHF	TGTGCCAGCAGCTTCCCAGGGGCCCATCAGCCCCAGCATTTT
TRBJ1-4	.	.	TRBV4-3	CASSQDVVAYEKLFF	TGCGCCAGCAGCCAAGATGTGGTTGCGTATGAAAAACTGTTTTTT
TRBJ2-1	.	.	TRBV7-6	CASRSVDNEQFF	TGTGCCAGCAGGTCCGTGGACAATGAGCAGTTCTTC
TRBJ2-5	.	.	TRBV7-7	CASSLRFLGSQETQYF	TGTGCTAGCAGCTTAAGGTTTCTAGGGAGCCAAGAGACCCAGTACTTC
TRBJ2-1	.	.	TRBV28	CASRILAAGLYNEQFF	TGTGCCAGCCGGATCCTAGCCGCAGGACTCTACAATGAGCAGTTCTTC
TRBJ2-1	.	.	TRBV25-1	CASSDPASYNEQFF	TGTGCCAGCAGTGATCCCGCCTCCTACAATGAGCAGTTCTTC
TRBJ1-1	.	.	TRBV5-8	CASSFTGGTEAFF	TGTGCCAGCAGCTTTACAGGAGGCACTGAAGCTTTCTTT
TRBJ2-7	.	.	TRBV4-1	CASSQGQTYEQYF	TGCGCCAGCAGCCAGGGTCAAACCTACGAGCAGTACTTC
TRBJ2-5	.	TRBD2	TRBV5-4	CASSLGLAGDQETQYF	TGTGCCAGCAGCTTGGGACTAGCGGGAGACCAAGAGACCCAGTACTTC
TRBJ2-7	.	.	TRBV6-1	CASRIRGGSYEQYF	TGTGCCAGCAGGATCCGAGGGGGAAGCTACGAGCAGTACTTC
TRBJ1-2	.	.	TRBV7-6	CASSLGLGPYGYTF	TGTGCCAGCAGCTTAGGGTTGGGCCCCTATGGCTACACCTTC
TRBJ2-1	.	TRBD1	TRBV7-9	CASSGRDRGVDEQFF	TGTGCCAGCAGCGGCAGGGACAGGGGGGTGGATGAGCAGTTCTTC
TRBJ2-5	.	.	TRBV7-8	CASSLEDVAGGQETQYF	TGTGCCAGCAGCTTAGAGGACGTGGCTGGGGGACAAGAGACCCAGTACTTC
TRBJ2-1	once	.	TRBV2	CASSEGVRDEQFF	TGTGCCAGCAGCGAAGGGGTGAGGGATGAGCAGTTCTTC
TRBJ1-5	.	.	TRBV4-2	CASSQVPHSNQPQHF	TGTGCCAGCAGCCAAGTCCCACATAGCAATCAGCCCCAGCATTTT
TRBJ2-7	.	TRBD1	TRBV6-6	CASSYVRDSLYEQYF	TGTGCCAGCAGTTACGTCCGGGACAGCCTCTACGAGCAGTACTTC
TRBJ2-7	.	.	TRBV7-8	CASSLAGAPTDF	TGTGCCAGCAGCTTAGCCGGGGCTCCTACGGACTTC
TRBJ2-7	.	.	TRBV27	CATSRGQDFYEQYF	TGTGCCACCAGCCGGGGCCAAGACTTCTACGAGCAGTACTTC
TRBJ1-1	.	TRBD1	TRBV7-9	CASSPDRGLTEAFF	TGTGCCAGCAGCCCGGACAGGGGGTTGACTGAAGCTTTCTTT
TRBJ2-7	.	.	TRBV6-1	CASSEAKGGGEQYF	TGTGCCAGCAGTGAAGCAAAGGGGGGCGGTGAGCAGTACTTC
TRBJ2-7	.	TRBD1	TRBV6-5	CASRMGQGSHEQYF	TGTGCCAGCAGGATGGGACAGGGATCCCACGAGCAGTACTTC
TRBJ2-1	.	.	TRBV5-1	CASSLAEGGYNEQFF	TGCGCCAGCAGCTTGGCGGAGGGAGGCTACAATGAGCAGTTCTTC
TRBJ2-7	once	.	TRBV18	CASSPIGRVEEQYF	TGTGCCAGCTCACCAATCGGAAGGGTCGAGGAGCAGTACTTC
TRBJ2-5	.	TRBD2	TRBV10-2	CASSESGLDWETQYF	TGCGCCAGCAGTGAGTCAGGACTAGACTGGGAGACCCAGTACTTC
TRBJ1-5	once	.	TRBV13	CASSLSNQPQHF	TGTGCCAGCAGCTTAAGCAATCAGCCCCAGCATTTT
TRBJ2-5	.	TRBD2	TRBV13	CASSPTLPRASGSRETQYF	TGTGCCAGCAGCCCCACGCTGCCCCGGGCTAGCGGGAGCAGAGAGACCCAGTACTTC
TRBJ2-2	.	TRBD1	TRBV6-5	CASSYLSQGAGELFF	TGTGCCAGCAGTTACCTTTCACAGGGGGCCGGGGAGCTGTTTTTT
TRBJ2-7	once	.	TRBV7-9	CASGAPGLYEQYF	TGTGCCAGCGGGGCCCCGGGCCTATACGAGCAGTACTTC
TRBJ2-3	.	.	TRBV29-1	CSVEYQDTQYF	TGCAGCGTTGAATACCAGGATACGCAGTATTTT
TRBJ2-2	.	.	TRBV27	CASRTRGTGELFF	TGTGCCAGTCGGACGAGAGGGACCGGGGAGCTGTTTTTT
TRBJ2-2	.	.	TRBV6-6	CASSYVGGWNTGELFF	TGTGCCAGCAGTTACGTCGGGGGCTGGAACACCGGGGAGCTGTTTTTT
TRBJ1-5	.	.	TRBV4-1	CASNTQMDSNQPQHF	TGCGCCAGCAATACCCAGATGGATAGCAATCAGCCCCAGCATTTT
TRBJ1-5	.	.	TRBV4-3	CASSQELGARQPQHF	TGCGCCAGCAGCCAAGAGTTGGGGGCGCGGCAGCCCCAGCATTTT
TRBJ1-5	.	.	TRBV7-9	CASSLDSGTYPQHF	TGTGCCAGCAGCTTAGACTCTGGTACCTATCCCCAGCATTTT
TRBJ2-7	.	.	TRBV28	CASVRQDGGFEQYF	TGTGCCAGCGTCAGACAGGATGGGGGGTTCGAGCAGTACTTC
TRBJ1-2	.	.	TRBV28	CASSRPVYGGYTF	TGTGCCAGCAGTCGTCCCGTCTACGGCGGCTACACCTTC
TRBJ1-4	.	.	TRBV6-5	CASSYSGSEKLFF	TGTGCCAGCAGTTACTCGGGGAGCGAAAAACTGTTTTTT
TRBJ2-3	.	TRBD2	TRBV5-4	CASSSRTSGIDTQYF	TGTGCCAGCAGCTCCAGGACTAGCGGGATCGATACGCAGTATTTT
TRBJ1-2	.	TRBD1	TRBV4-3	CASSLGQGNIYGYTF	TGCGCCAGCAGCCTTGGACAGGGGAATATCTATGGCTACACCTTC
TRBJ2-2	.	.	TRBV27	CASSLDINTGELFF	TGTGCCAGCAGTTTAGACATAAACACCGGGGAGCTGTTTTTT
TRBJ1-2	.	TRBD1	TRBV6-5	CASTSSQGAYYGYTF	TGTGCCAGCACCTCCTCTCAGGGGGCTTACTATGGCTACACCTTC
TRBJ2-7	.	TRBD2	TRBV5-8	CASTYYSGGAYEQYF	TGTGCCAGCACCTATTATTCGGGGGGAGCCTACGAGCAGTACTTC
TRBJ2-5	.	.	TRBV5-6	CASSLGVRTQYF	TGTGCCAGCAGCTTGGGGGTCAGGACCCAGTACTTC
TRBJ1-3	.	TRBD1	TRBV7-9	CASSFRQGAVGNTIYF	TGTGCCAGCAGCTTCCGACAGGGGGCGGTTGGAAACACCATATATTTT
TRBJ1-2	.	TRBD1	TRBV6-5	CASNDRERDGYTF	TGTGCCAGCAACGACAGGGAAAGAGATGGCTACACCTTC
TRBJ1-4	.	.	TRBV28	CASSSLDTPKEKLFF	TGTGCCAGCAGTTCGCTGGACACTCCTAAGGAAAAACTGTTTTTT